The subject of this entry is one TCR beta chain. What it binds is not known. No treatment of any kind had been given to any patient before thyroid surgery. The data were taken from a study of metastatic and nonmetastatic thyroid tumors. Study background: Malignant and benign thyroid patients had repertoires compared in peripheral blood and tumor or nodule tissue. Whole-study results and caveats: Within blood and tumor, benign nodules reportedly had significantly lower TCR beta diversity than malignant thyroid tumors did.

Trimming removed 4 bases from V and 4 bases from J, with 8 bases in between. Germline CDR1 is SGHRS and CDR2 is YFSETQ. This CDR3 has 12 amino acids. Original data processing: A distant-metastasis classifier for papillary thyroid cancer was built using CDR3 differences across clinicopathological groups. TCRdb called clones again from the PCR reads with MiXCR. It is TCRdb's table, rather than the study itself, that gives the V and J calls and clone size. This sample has some 29,000 clones, with roughly 15% found just once. Sequenced: blood. The TCR comes from a female donor with papillary thyroid cancer or a benign thyroid nodule (not recorded which). Some clones in this sample may be carry-over from other donors' samples. The chain uses TRBV5-1 and TRBJ1-2; D not certain. The CDR3 DNA is TGCGCCAGCAGCGAGGACGTCTATGGCTACACCTTC. Its protein product is CASSEDVYGYTF.